This T cell receptor (beta chain) stems from a study of blood T cell repertoires in COVID-19. This clone was seen once. V lost 5 bases, J lost 3 bases, and 6 bases stayed unmatched. CDR3 length: 15 residues. Germline assignment: CDR1 SGHTA and CDR2 FQGNSA. Some clones are missing from TCRdb's copy, which holds only in-frame ones; the method was immunoSEQ multiplex PCR. The data show 150,000 to 200,000 clones, approximately 83% seen once. Sequencing was performed on peripheral blood. This sequence was found in an elderly woman with active or convalescent COVID-19. V and J are TRBV7-2 and TRBJ1-4, with 7 bases aligning to TRBD1. This chain's CDR3 is CASSGRQGSNEKLFF. The CDR3 DNA reads as TGTGCCAGCAGCGGCCGACAGGGCTCTAATGAAAAACTGTTTTTT.